These T cell receptor beta chains were read from a single sample in a study of cytomegalovirus exposure and HLA in healthy donors. TCRdb's copy holds only in-frame clones and misses some; the assay was immunoSEQ multiplex PCR. The repertoire includes about 160,000 clones, roughly 80% of them detected once, and 1.4% sits in the top ten. The sequenced sample was PBMCs. These receptors were obtained from a male donor in good health and CMV-seronegative. Both conserved end residues are part of each CDR3. D genes are given only for firm matches. Clone size is shown for a subset of rows, as once, few, many or a class of expanded clone.

D gene,V gene,J gene,clone size,CDR3 DNA,CDR3 protein
NA,TRBV6-6,TRBJ1-2,few,TGTGCCAGCAGACACAGGGTTGGTGGCTACACCTTC,CASRHRVGGYTF
NA,TRBV5-6,TRBJ1-1,NA,TGTGCCAGCAGCGATGGGGACATCACTGAAGCTTTCTTT,CASSDGDITEAFF
NA,TRBV18,TRBJ2-3,few,TGTGCCAGCTCACCTCCTAGCACAGATACGCAGTATTTT,CASSPPSTDTQYF
TRBD2,TRBV27,TRBJ2-1,NA,TGTGCCAGCAGTTTCCTCCTAGCGGGGGGGCCCAATGAGCAGTTCTTC,CASSFLLAGGPNEQFF
TRBD2,TRBV4-3,TRBJ2-3,NA,TGCGCCAGCAGCCGCGGACTAGCGGGCCGCACAGATACGCAGTATTTT,CASSRGLAGRTDTQYF
NA,TRBV5-1,TRBJ2-1,NA,TGCGCCAGCAGCTTGGGCGGAAGTGGTTGGAGCAATGAGCAGTTCTTC,CASSLGGSGWSNEQFF
NA,TRBV5-4,TRBJ1-2,NA,TGTGCCGGACGGCAAACCGGGACAACAAGGGGGTATGGCTACACCTTC,CAGRQTGTTRGYGYTF
NA,TRBV13,TRBJ1-4,NA,TGTGCCAGCAGCTCCAACGGGTTAAATGAAAAACTGTTTTTT,CASSSNGLNEKLFF
NA,TRBV30,TRBJ1-1,once,TGTGCCGGTAATCGGGGGGGGACTGAAGCTTTCTTT,CAGNRGGTEAFF
TRBD2,TRBV15,TRBJ2-3,few,TGTGCCACCAGCAGTAGCGGGAGGGACACAGATACGCAGTATTTT,CATSSSGRDTDTQYF
TRBD2,TRBV7-2,TRBJ2-7,NA,TGTGCCAGCAGCCTCTGGACTAGATCCCCTTACGAGCAGTACTTC,CASSLWTRSPYEQYF
TRBD1,TRBV4-3,TRBJ2-5,NA,TGCGCCAGCAGCCAGGGACAGGGGGAAGAGACCCAGTACTTC,CASSQGQGEETQYF
NA,TRBV7-2,TRBJ2-3,NA,TGTGCCAGCAGCTTAACGGCGGGGGCTGGGGATACGCAGTATTTT,CASSLTAGAGDTQYF
NA,TRBV7-3,TRBJ2-7,NA,TGTGCCAGCAGCCCGACGGGAAACTCCTACGAGCAGTACTTC,CASSPTGNSYEQYF
TRBD1,TRBV15,TRBJ1-1,NA,TGTGCCACCAGCAGAGGACAGGGTGGCCCGATGAACACTGAAGCTTTCTTT,CATSRGQGGPMNTEAFF
NA,TRBV28,TRBJ2-5,NA,TGTGCCAGCAGGACAGACGACAGATTTCGCGGGACCCAGTACTTC,CASRTDDRFRGTQYF
NA,TRBV7-9,TRBJ2-5,NA,TGTGCCAGCAGTCCCTCCGAGACCCAGTACTTC,CASSPSETQYF
NA,TRBV6-5,TRBJ1-3,NA,TGTGCCAGCAGGGAGAGCTCTGGAAACACCATATATTTT,CASRESSGNTIYF
NA,TRBV11-2,TRBJ2-7,NA,TGTGCCAGCAGCTTAGATCTAGCGCACTCCTACGAGCAGTACTTC,CASSLDLAHSYEQYF
TRBD1,TRBV28,TRBJ1-4,NA,TGTGCCATCGAGGACAGGGAGGCTGAAAAACTGTTTTTT,CAIEDREAEKLFF
NA,TRBV2,TRBJ2-5,NA,TGTGCCAGCAGGGATGACGGGGAGACCCAGTACTTC,CASRDDGETQYF
NA,TRBV27,TRBJ1-6,once,TGTGCCAGCAGTTTCTATGGTGATTCACCCCTCCACTTT,CASSFYGDSPLHF